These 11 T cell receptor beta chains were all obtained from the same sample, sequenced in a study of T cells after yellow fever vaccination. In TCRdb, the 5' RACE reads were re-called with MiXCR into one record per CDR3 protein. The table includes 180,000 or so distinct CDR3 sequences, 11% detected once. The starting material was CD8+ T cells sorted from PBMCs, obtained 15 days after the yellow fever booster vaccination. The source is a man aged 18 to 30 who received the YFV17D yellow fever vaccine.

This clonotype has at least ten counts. The CDR3 sequence is CASSPHGSEETQYF. The CDR3 nucleotides are TGTGCCAGCAGCCCGCACGGGAGTGAGGAGACCCAGTACTTC. J is TRBJ2-5 and V is TRBV7-8; tentatively, D is TRBD2 (6 bases). V lost 5 bases, J lost 5 bases, and 15 bases lay in between. CDR3 length: 14 amino acids. Germline values: CDR1 SGHVS, CDR2 FQNEAQ.

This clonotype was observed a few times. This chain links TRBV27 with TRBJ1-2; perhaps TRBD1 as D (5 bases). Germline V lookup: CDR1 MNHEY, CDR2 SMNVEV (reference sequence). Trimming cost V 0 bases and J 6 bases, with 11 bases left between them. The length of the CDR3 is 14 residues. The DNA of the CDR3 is TGTGCCAGCAGTTTATCGACAGCTTCCGATGGCTACACCTTC. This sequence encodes CASSLSTASDGYTF.

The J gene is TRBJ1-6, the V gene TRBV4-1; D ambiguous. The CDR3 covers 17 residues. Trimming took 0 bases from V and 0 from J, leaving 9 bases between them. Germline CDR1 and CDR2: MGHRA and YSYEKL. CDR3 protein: CASSQDGTGSYNSPLHF. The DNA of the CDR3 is TGCGCCAGCAGCCAAGATGGCACCGGCTCCTATAATTCACCCCTCCACTTT.

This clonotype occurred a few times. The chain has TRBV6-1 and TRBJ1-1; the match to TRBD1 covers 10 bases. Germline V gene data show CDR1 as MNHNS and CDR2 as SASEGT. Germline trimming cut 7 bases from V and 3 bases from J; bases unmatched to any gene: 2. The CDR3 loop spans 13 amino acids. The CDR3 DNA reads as TGTGCCAGCAACGGACAGGGGGACACTGAAGCTTTCTTT. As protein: CASNGQGDTEAFF.

CDR3 nucleotide sequence: TGTGCCAGCAGCAATGCCCTGGGAGCCTACGAGCAGTACTTC. The encoded protein is CASSNALGAYEQYF. This sequence joins TRBV5-5 and TRBJ2-7; perhaps TRBD2 as D (5 bases). The length of the CDR3 is 14 residues. V was cut by 4 bases and J by 2 bases, with 13 bases left in between. Germline CDR1 is SGHKS and CDR2 is YYEKEE (reference sequence).

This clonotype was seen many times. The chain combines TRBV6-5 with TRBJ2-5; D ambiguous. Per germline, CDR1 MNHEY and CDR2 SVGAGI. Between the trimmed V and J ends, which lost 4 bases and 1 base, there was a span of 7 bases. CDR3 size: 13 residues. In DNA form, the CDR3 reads TGTGCCAGCAGTTTAGGTCCCCAAGAGACCCAGTACTTC. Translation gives CASSLGPQETQYF.

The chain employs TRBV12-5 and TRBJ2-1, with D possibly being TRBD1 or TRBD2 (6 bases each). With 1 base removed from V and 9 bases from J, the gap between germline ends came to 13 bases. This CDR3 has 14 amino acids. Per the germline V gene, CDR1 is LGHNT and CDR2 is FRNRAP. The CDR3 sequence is CASGLGGGRGEQFF. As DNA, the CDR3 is TGTGCTAGTGGTTTGGGTGGGGGGCGCGGTGAGCAGTTCTTC.

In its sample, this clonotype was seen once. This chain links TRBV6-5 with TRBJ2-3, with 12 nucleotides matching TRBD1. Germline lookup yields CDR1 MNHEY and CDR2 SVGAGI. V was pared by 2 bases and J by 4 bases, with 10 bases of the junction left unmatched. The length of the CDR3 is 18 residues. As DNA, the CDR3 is TGTGCCAGCAGTTACACGTTACCGGGACAGGGGGCCGCAGATACGCAGTATTTT. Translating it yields CASSYTLPGQGAADTQYF.

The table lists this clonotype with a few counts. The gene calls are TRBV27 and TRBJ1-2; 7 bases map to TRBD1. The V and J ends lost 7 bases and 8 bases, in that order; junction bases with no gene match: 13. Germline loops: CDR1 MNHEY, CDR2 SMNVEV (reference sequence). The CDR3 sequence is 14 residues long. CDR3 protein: CASTPIGQVAGYTF. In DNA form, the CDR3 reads TGTGCCAGCACGCCTATAGGACAGGTGGCCGGCTACACCTTC.

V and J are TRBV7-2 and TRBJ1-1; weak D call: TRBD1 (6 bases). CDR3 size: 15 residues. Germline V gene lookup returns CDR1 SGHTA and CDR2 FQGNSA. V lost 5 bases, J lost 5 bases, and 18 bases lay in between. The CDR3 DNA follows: TGTGCCAGCAGCCTCGTTGGGGGGCTGGGTACTGAAGCTTTCTTT. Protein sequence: CASSLVGGLGTEAFF.

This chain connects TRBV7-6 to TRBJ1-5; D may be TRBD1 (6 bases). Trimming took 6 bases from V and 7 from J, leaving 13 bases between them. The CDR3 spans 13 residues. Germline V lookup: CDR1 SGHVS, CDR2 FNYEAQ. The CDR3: CASSRTGSQPQHF. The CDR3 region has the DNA TGTGCCAGCAGTCGAACAGGGAGCCAGCCCCAGCATTTT.